The 21 T cell receptor beta chains reported below all come from one sample, sequenced in a study of T-cell memory formation after mild COVID-19. Using its own MiXCR run on the 5' RACE reads, TCRdb lists one record per CDR3 protein. The data hold some 160,000 distinct CDR3 sequences, with approximately 13% observed a single time. Sequenced input: PBMCs or a T cell subset sorted from them (not recorded which). These receptors were collected from a man aged 18 to 30 who had mild COVID-19 (a few samples of this study predate the infection). Cell type and time point are not known.

V is TRBV6-1 and J is TRBJ2-3; 8 bases align to TRBD2. V lost 4 bases and J lost 4; bases outside the gene matches: 7. The CDR3 totals 15 residues. Germline V gene data show CDR1 as MNHNS and CDR2 as SASEGT. The CDR3 region has the DNA TGTGCCAGCAGTGTGCGGGGGGCGGATGCAGATACGCAGTATTTT. It translates to CASSVRGADADTQYF.

This clonotype was counted a few times. The chain links TRBV4-1 to TRBJ1-2; 9 nucleotides align to TRBD1. The CDR3 sequence is 16 residues long. Per the germline V gene, CDR1 is MGHRA and CDR2 is YSYEKL. V lost 1 base and J lost 5; bases outside the gene matches: 8. This chain's CDR3 is CASSQAWTGDTYGYTF. CDR3 sequence (DNA): TGCGCCAGCAGCCAAGCGTGGACAGGGGATACGTATGGCTACACCTTC.

This chain connects TRBV12-3 or TRBV12-4 to TRBJ2-5; unclear D gene. V was shortened by 2 bases and J by 0 bases, with 4 bases between the two germline ends. This CDR3 has 13 amino acids. CDR3 DNA sequence: TGTGCCAGCAGTTTAACATACCAAGAGACCCAGTACTTC. Its protein is CASSLTYQETQYF.

The table lists this clonotype with a few counts. The chain combines TRBV4-1 with TRBJ1-1; possible D gene TRBD1, 6 bases. CDR1 and CDR2 (germline): MGHRA, YSYEKL. The V and J ends lost 0 bases and 5 bases respectively, with 16 bases between them. The CDR3 spans 16 residues. The CDR3 nucleotides read TGCGCCAGCAGCCAAGATCAGGGGCAGGCGTGGACTGAAGCTTTCTTT. Its protein product is CASSQDQGQAWTEAFF.

The chain is built from TRBV20-1 and TRBJ1-1, with TRBD1 matching 9 bases. The CDR3 is 12 residues long. Germline V gene data show CDR1 as DFQATT and CDR2 as SNEGSKA (reference sequence). The CDR3 region is CSPGQGYTEAFF. The CDR3 DNA reads TGCAGCCCCGGACAGGGGTACACTGAAGCTTTCTTT.

This clonotype was seen only a few times. The chain employs TRBV11-2 and TRBJ2-7; D not resolved. From germline, CDR1 is SGHAT and CDR2 FQNNGV. Trimming shortened V by 6 bases and J by 3 bases, and 12 bases separated the two germline ends. The CDR3 consists of 13 residues. The CDR3 here is CASRPSAFYEQYV. Written as DNA, the CDR3 is TGTGCCAGCAGGCCTTCGGCCTTCTACGAGCAGTACGTC.

The gene calls are TRBV7-9 and TRBJ2-1; maybe TRBD2 (6 bases). Trimming pared 0 bases from V and 16 bases from J, leaving 13 bases between. Germline V gene sequence: CDR1 SEHNR, CDR2 FQNEAQ (reference sequence). The CDR3 is 12 residues long. In DNA, the CDR3 is TGTGCCAGCAGCTTAGCCGGGAGCGGCCATTTCTTC. This translates into CASSLAGSGHFF.

This clonotype appeared a few times. The chain uses TRBV20-1 and TRBJ1-6; D gene uncertain. The V end was cut by 0 bases, the J end by 10 bases, with 16 bases between. Germline CDR1 and CDR2: DFQATT and SNEGSKA (reference sequence). This CDR3 spans 15 amino acids. CDR3 region: CSAREAGRAGSPLHF. CDR3 DNA sequence: TGCAGTGCTAGAGAGGCTGGTAGGGCTGGATCACCCCTCCACTTT.

This clonotype was picked up a small number of times. This sequence joins TRBV5-1 and TRBJ2-7, with 8 positions matching TRBD1. Germline V CDR1 and CDR2: SGHRS, YFSETQ. J was trimmed by 2 bases and V by 1 base; bases with no gene match: 2. The CDR3 length is 14 residues. The CDR3 reads CASSLRQGTYEQYV. The CDR3 DNA follows: TGCGCCAGCAGCTTGAGACAGGGGACCTACGAGCAGTACGTC.

The chain uses TRBV4-3 and TRBJ1-2, with D possibly matching TRBD1 (5 bases). With 1 base removed from V and 4 bases from J, the gap between germline ends came to 10 bases. There are 14 residues in the CDR3. In germline, CDR1 is LGHNA, CDR2 YSLEER. As DNA, the CDR3 is TGCGCCAGCAGCCAAGTTCAGGGCATCTATGGCTACACCTTC. It codes for CASSQVQGIYGYTF.

The chain combines TRBV18 with TRBJ1-2; D gene ambiguous. Germline CDR1 and CDR2: KGHSH and LQKENI. This CDR3 has 13 amino acids. Between the trimmed V and J ends, which lost 4 bases and 7 bases, there was a span of 13 bases. The CDR3 loop reads CASSRAREGGYTF. The CDR3 nucleotides are TGTGCCAGCTCACGAGCAAGGGAAGGTGGCTACACCTTC.

This clonotype was seen more than once but under ten times. The V and J genes are TRBV6-1 and TRBJ2-5, with D uncertain. The CDR3 sequence is 13 residues long. V lost 7 bases to trimming and J lost 5 bases, with 14 bases between them. CDR1 MNHNS and CDR2 SASEGT come from the germline V gene. The CDR3 nucleotides read TGTGCCAGCAACCGGGCCGACCGTGAGACCCAGTACTTC. Protein product: CASNRADRETQYF.

The table lists this clonotype with many counts. The chain couples TRBV29-1 to TRBJ2-3; D not certain. CDR1 is SQVTM, CDR2 ANQGSEA, per germline. The germline V and J ends were trimmed by 2 bases and 1 base, with 7 bases remaining between them. The CDR3 totals 13 residues. CDR3 DNA: TGCAGCGTTGAAAAGGGCCGCACAGATACGCAGTATTTT. Translated, it gives CSVEKGRTDTQYF.

The CDR3 coding sequence is TGCGCCAGCAGCTTTGCGGGGGGGCGGATTGGCTACACCTTC. It encodes CASSFAGGRIGYTF. This chain links TRBV5-1 with TRBJ1-2; possible D gene TRBD1, 6 bases. CDR1 SGHRS and CDR2 YFSETQ come from the germline V gene. With 2 bases removed from V and 7 bases from J, the gap between germline ends came to 15 bases. The CDR3 runs to 14 residues.

This clonotype was detected only a few times. The chain uses TRBV9 and TRBJ2-3, with D perhaps matching TRBD1 or TRBD2 (5 bases each). The germline V gene encodes CDR1 SGDLS and CDR2 YYNGEE. The V and J ends lost 5 bases and 2 bases respectively, with 9 bases between them. The length of the CDR3 is 13 residues. This chain's CDR3 is CASSGDLTDTQYF. CDR3 bases: TGTGCCAGCAGTGGGGACCTCACAGATACGCAGTATTTT.

This clonotype appeared a few times. The V call is TRBV11-3, the J call TRBJ2-3; no clear D gene. Germline lookup yields CDR1 SGHNT and CDR2 YENEEA. This CDR3 comprises 17 residues. Trimming removed 2 bases from V and 4 bases from J, with 19 bases in between. The CDR3 sequence: CASSLPASSPHADTQYF. DNA of the CDR3: TGTGCCAGCAGCTTACCAGCTAGTTCACCACACGCAGATACGCAGTATTTT.

This clonotype was counted a few times. The chain joins TRBV7-9 to TRBJ1-4, with D uncertain. Trimming took off 4 bases at V and 0 bases at J, with 12 bases between the two ends. There are 16 residues in the CDR3. CDR1 is SEHNR and CDR2 is FQNEAQ in the germline V gene (reference sequence). CDR3 coding DNA: TGTGCCAGCAGCTCTTGGACGGTCGCAACTAATGAAAAACTGTTTTTT. Residues: CASSSWTVATNEKLFF.

The table lists this clonotype with a few counts. The chain has TRBV7-2 and TRBJ1-5; D is undetermined. Looked up from germline, CDR1 is SGHTA and CDR2 is FQGNSA. The CDR3 loop spans 13 amino acids. V lost 1 base to trimming and J lost 5 bases, with 6 bases between them. CDR3 DNA: TGTGCCAGCAGCTTAGAGGGATATCAGCCCCAGCATTTT. Its translation: CASSLEGYQPQHF.

The genes are TRBV7-2 and TRBJ2-1, with TRBD2 identical over 15 bases. The CDR3 extends over 19 amino acids. Germline lookup yields CDR1 SGHTA and CDR2 FQGNSA. V was clipped by 2 bases and J by 2 bases; unmatched bases: 7. Written as DNA, the CDR3 is TGTGCCAGCAGCTTACCCGCCGGGACTAGCGGGGGGACCTACAATGAGCAGTTCTTC. It codes for CASSLPAGTSGGTYNEQFF.

This clonotype has just a few counts. The genes are TRBV30 and TRBJ2-7; 9 nucleotides match TRBD1. With V trimmed by 1 base and J by 7 bases, 2 bases remained unmatched. The length of the CDR3 is 12 residues. Germline-derived CDR1 and CDR2 are GTSNPN and SVGIG (reference sequence). CDR3 DNA sequence: TGTGCCTGGAGTGCCGACAGGGGGGAGCAGTACTTC. This codes for CAWSADRGEQYF.

This clonotype was counted between two and nine times. The chain carries TRBV6-5 and TRBJ2-3, with a tentative D call TRBD2 (6 bases). The CDR3 runs 15 residues. The germline V and J ends were trimmed by 0 bases and 0 bases, with 7 bases remaining between them. Germline V gene data show CDR1 as MNHEY and CDR2 as SVGAGI. CDR3 region: CASSYSGLSTDTQYF. CDR3 in DNA: TGTGCCAGCAGTTACTCGGGACTCAGCACAGATACGCAGTATTTT.